The 22 T cell receptor beta chains below come from one sample, sequenced in a study of blood T cell repertoires in COVID-19. Assay used: immunoSEQ multiplex PCR; TCRdb lists only in-frame clones, some missing. The sample carries over 80,000 clones, 80% recorded once. The material sequenced was peripheral blood. These receptor sequences come from a woman in her 70s with acute or convalescent COVID-19.

The chain joins TRBV5-1 to TRBJ2-7; D remains unclear. V shed 0 bases and J shed 3 bases, with 10 bases lying between them. CDR3 length: 14 residues. Germline V gives CDR1 SGHRS, CDR2 YFSETQ. CDR3 residues: CASSLVPPIYEQYF. The CDR3 DNA sequence: TGCGCCAGCAGCTTGGTCCCTCCTATCTACGAGCAGTACTTC.

The CDR3 protein is CASSLFYGTSNEQFF. The DNA of the CDR3 is TGCGCCAGCAGCTTGTTCTATGGGACTTCCAATGAGCAGTTCTTC. The chain links TRBV5-1 to TRBJ2-1, with D perhaps matching TRBD2 (6 bases). The CDR3 consists of 15 residues. V was pared by 1 base and J by 6 bases, with 14 bases between. Germline V gene lookup returns CDR1 SGHRS and CDR2 YFSETQ.

V is TRBV5-1 and J is TRBJ2-7, with D tentatively TRBD1 (5 bases). V was trimmed by 0 bases and J by 0 bases, leaving 10 bases between them. The CDR3 totals 15 residues. Germline V gene lookup returns CDR1 SGHRS and CDR2 YFSETQ. Here the CDR3 reads CASSLVSGFSYEQYF. CDR3 nucleotide sequence: TGCGCCAGCAGCTTGGTTTCAGGGTTCTCCTACGAGCAGTACTTC.

This chain joins TRBV4-1 and TRBJ2-1, with TRBD1 matching over 7 bases. The V and J ends lost 1 base and 14 bases, in that order; junction bases with no gene match: 14. The CDR3 contains 15 residues. Germline V CDR1 and CDR2: MGHRA, YSYEKL. CDR3 residues: CASSQGAGTASSEFF. The CDR3 DNA follows: TGCGCCAGCAGCCAAGGAGCCGGGACAGCCTCGAGCGAGTTCTTC.

V and J are TRBV3-1 (or the pseudogene TRBV3-2) and TRBJ2-3; tentative D call: TRBD2 (6 bases). The CDR3 covers 15 residues. The V gene lost 5 bases and the J gene lost 2 bases, with 14 bases spanning the gap. Germline V gene lookup returns CDR1 LGHDT and CDR2 YNNKEL (reference sequence). This CDR3 is CASSIGTGLTDTQYF. CDR3 DNA: TGTGCCAGCAGCATCGGGACTGGCCTCACAGATACGCAGTATTTT.

The chain joins TRBV7-9 to TRBJ1-2; D gene ambiguous. Germline lookup yields CDR1 SEHNR and CDR2 FQNEAQ (reference sequence). Trimming removed 1 base from V and 0 bases from J, with 6 bases in between. CDR3 size: 14 residues. CDR3 loop: CASSLGQANYGYTF. The CDR3 DNA follows: TGTGCCAGCAGCTTAGGGCAGGCTAACTATGGCTACACCTTC.

The rearrangement uses TRBV18 and TRBJ2-5; perhaps TRBD1 as D (5 bases). This CDR3 has 15 amino acids. Per germline, CDR1 KGHSH and CDR2 LQKENI. V dropped 0 bases and J dropped 5 bases, with 13 bases sitting between them. This CDR3 reads CASSPPTAPWETQYF. For the CDR3, the DNA is TGTGCCAGCTCACCACCGACAGCACCTTGGGAGACCCAGTACTTC.

This chain links TRBV6-1 with TRBJ2-5; the match to TRBD1 covers 9 bases. The germline CDR1 and CDR2 sequences are MNHNS and SASEGT. The junction had 4 bases not matched to a gene; V was cut back by 0 bases and J by 5 bases. CDR3 length equals 15 residues. The CDR3 loop is CASSEAQGAVETQYF. DNA for the CDR3: TGTGCCAGCAGTGAAGCACAGGGGGCGGTGGAGACCCAGTACTTC.

This sequence joins TRBV7-2 and TRBJ2-7; D not certain. The CDR3 has 14 amino acids. V lost 5 bases to trimming and J lost 2 bases, with 13 bases between them. The germline gives CDR1 SGHTA, CDR2 FQGNSA. CDR3 region: CASSISGSPYEQYF. The DNA of the CDR3 is TGTGCCAGCAGCATTTCCGGGTCCCCCTACGAGCAGTACTTC. The full variable domain, completed using reference TRBV7-2 and TRBJ2-7, is GAGVSQSPSNKVTEKGKDVELRCDPISGHTALYWYRQSLGQGLEFLIYFQGNSAPDKSGLPSDRFSAERTGGSVSTLTIQRTQQEDSAVYLCASSISGSPYEQYFGPGTRLTVT.

The chain couples TRBV6-1 to TRBJ2-7; D ambiguous. The germline V gene has CDR1 MNHNS and CDR2 SASEGT. The CDR3 length is 13 residues. V lost 5 bases and J lost 3, with 11 bases in between. The CDR3 loop reads CASSSIQLYEQYF. CDR3 nucleotides: TGTGCCAGCAGTTCCATCCAACTCTACGAGCAGTACTTC.

The chain has TRBV5-1 and TRBJ1-1, with 9 positions matching TRBD1. Germline CDR1 is SGHRS and CDR2 is YFSETQ. V was clipped by 0 bases and J by 4 bases; unmatched bases: 16. The CDR3 consists of 19 residues. CDR3 DNA sequence: TGCGCCAGCAGCTTGGTTTTTCGGACAGGGGCCTCAGGGGGCACTGAAGCTTTCTTT. Encoded protein: CASSLVFRTGASGGTEAFF. The full variable domain, with the rest looked up from reference TRBV5-1 and TRBJ1-1, is KAGVTQTPRYLIKTRGQQVTLSCSPISGHRSVSWYQQTPGQGLQFLFEYFSETQRNKGNFPGRFSGRQFSNSRSEMNVSTLELGDSALYLCASSLVFRTGASGGTEAFFGQGTRLTVV.

The chain has TRBV4-1 and TRBJ1-2, with a possible D match to TRBD1 (6 bases). V gave up 0 bases and J gave up 1 base, with 12 bases separating them. CDR3 length: 16 residues. The germline V gene has CDR1 MGHRA and CDR2 YSYEKL. The CDR3 loop reads CASSQDLTQGNYGYTF. The DNA for the CDR3 is TGCGCCAGCAGCCAAGATCTTACACAGGGTAACTATGGCTACACCTTC.

The chain has TRBV4-2 and TRBJ2-3; D might be TRBD2 (5 bases). The germline V and J ends were trimmed by 0 bases and 9 bases, with 16 bases remaining between them. Germline V lookup: CDR1 LGHNA, CDR2 YNFKEQ. CDR3 length: 15 amino acids. CDR3 nucleotide sequence: TGTGCCAGCAGCCAAGACACTAGTGTCACGGGCACGCAGTATTTT. Protein: CASSQDTSVTGTQYF.

The genes are TRBV30 and TRBJ2-7, with a weak D call TRBD2 (7 bases). Germline assignment: CDR1 GTSNPN and CDR2 SVGIG (reference sequence). This CDR3 comprises 16 residues. V shed 0 bases and J shed 3 bases, with 18 bases lying between them. The CDR3 DNA sequence: TGTGCCTGGAGTGTCCCGGGCAGGGGAGGGCACTACGAGCAGTACTTC. As protein: CAWSVPGRGGHYEQYF. Using reference TRBV30 and TRBJ2-7 for the parts outside the CDR3, the full variable domain is SQTIHQWPATLVQPVGSPLSLECTVEGTSNPNLYWYRQAAGRGLQLLFYSVGIGQISSEVPQNLSASRPQDRQFILSSKKLLLSDSGFYLCAWSVPGRGGHYEQYFGPGTRLTVT.

The chain combines TRBV10-3 with TRBJ1-2, with D unresolved. The V gene's germline CDR1 is ENHRY and CDR2 SYGVKD. V was clipped by 2 bases and J by 8 bases, with 12 bases between them. CDR3 size: 13 residues. The CDR3 bases are TGTGCCATCAGTGAGACCTCCCTAGGAGGCTACACCTTC. Its protein is CAISETSLGGYTF.

The chain is built from TRBV11-2 and TRBJ1-4, with a tentative D call TRBD1 (6 bases). Germline CDR1 and CDR2: SGHAT and FQNNGV. Trimming removed 4 bases at V and 4 bases at J, with 10 bases between. The CDR3 contains 14 residues. The CDR3 loop reads CASSSGVGNEKLFF. The CDR3 region has the DNA TGTGCCAGCAGCTCAGGGGTTGGTAATGAAAAACTGTTTTTT.

The chain links TRBV5-4 to TRBJ1-2; weak D call: TRBD1 (5 bases). The CDR3 covers 13 residues. Trimming pared 4 bases from V and 4 bases from J, leaving 11 bases between. Germline values: CDR1 SGHNT, CDR2 YYREEE (reference sequence). The CDR3 sequence is CASSPGFPYGYTF. As DNA, the CDR3 is TGTGCCAGCAGCCCAGGGTTCCCCTATGGCTACACCTTC. The whole variable domain, remainder taken from reference TRBV5-4 and TRBJ1-2, is ETGVTQSPTHLIKTRGQQVTLRCSSQSGHNTVSWYQQALGQGPQFIFQYYREEENGRGNFPPRFSGLQFPNYSSELNVNALELDDSALYLCASSPGFPYGYTFGSGTRLTVV.

The V call is TRBV7-8, the J call TRBJ2-1, with TRBD1 as a possible D gene (6 bases). The V gene's germline CDR1 is SGHVS and CDR2 FQNEAQ. This CDR3 region has 12 residues. V dropped 5 bases and J dropped 9 bases, with 11 bases sitting between them. The CDR3 nucleotides are TGTGCCAGCAGCCAGGTAGGGGGTGAGCAGTTCTTC. Residues: CASSQVGGEQFF.

The rearrangement joins TRBV9 to TRBJ1-6; no clear D gene. CDR1 is SGDLS, CDR2 YYNGEE, per germline. The CDR3 runs to 15 residues. Deletions cut 0 bases from V and 4 bases from J, with 8 bases between. The CDR3 sequence is CASSVDGLYNSPLHF. The DNA of the CDR3 is TGTGCCAGCAGCGTAGATGGACTGTATAATTCACCCCTCCACTTT.

The chain uses TRBV5-1 and TRBJ2-2, with 7 bases identical to TRBD1. This CDR3 region has 15 residues. Germline CDR1 is SGHRS and CDR2 is YFSETQ. V lost 2 bases, J lost 7 bases, and 8 bases stayed unmatched. For the CDR3, the DNA is TGCGCCAGCAGCTTAAGACAGGGATCGGGCGGGGAGCTGTTTTTT. This sequence encodes CASSLRQGSGGELFF.

The V call is TRBV12-3 or TRBV12-4, the J call TRBJ1-2; D might be TRBD1 (5 bases). This CDR3 has 13 residues. Trimming cost V 4 bases and J 3 bases, with 9 bases left between them. The DNA of the CDR3 is TGTGCCAGCAGTTCTGACAGATACTATGGCTACACCTTC. Its translation: CASSSDRYYGYTF.

V and J are TRBV19 and TRBJ1-1; possibly TRBD1 for D (5 bases). V lost 0 bases and J lost 6, with 14 bases in between. The CDR3 runs 15 residues. Germline V gene sequence: CDR1 LNHDA, CDR2 SQIVND (reference sequence). The CDR3 reads CASSIDPGRGAEAFF. In DNA, the CDR3 is TGTGCCAGTAGTATAGATCCAGGAAGGGGTGCTGAAGCTTTCTTT.